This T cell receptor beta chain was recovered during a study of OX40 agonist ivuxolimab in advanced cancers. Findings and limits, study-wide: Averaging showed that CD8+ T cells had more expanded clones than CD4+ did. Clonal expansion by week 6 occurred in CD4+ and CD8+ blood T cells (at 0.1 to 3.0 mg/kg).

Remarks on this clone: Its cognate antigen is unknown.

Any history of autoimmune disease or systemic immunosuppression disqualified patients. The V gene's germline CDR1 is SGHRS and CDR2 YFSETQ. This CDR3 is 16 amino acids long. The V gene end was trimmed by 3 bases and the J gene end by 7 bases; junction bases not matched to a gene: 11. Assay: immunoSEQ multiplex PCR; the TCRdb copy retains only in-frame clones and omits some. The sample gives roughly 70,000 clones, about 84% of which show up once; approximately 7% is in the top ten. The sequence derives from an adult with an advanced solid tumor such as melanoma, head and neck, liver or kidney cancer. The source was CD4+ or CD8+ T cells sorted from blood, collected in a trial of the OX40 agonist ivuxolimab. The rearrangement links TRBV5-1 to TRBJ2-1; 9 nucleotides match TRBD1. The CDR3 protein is CASSSYRGHLRNEQFF. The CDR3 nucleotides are TGCGCCAGCAGCTCATACAGGGGGCATTTGAGAAATGAGCAGTTCTTC.